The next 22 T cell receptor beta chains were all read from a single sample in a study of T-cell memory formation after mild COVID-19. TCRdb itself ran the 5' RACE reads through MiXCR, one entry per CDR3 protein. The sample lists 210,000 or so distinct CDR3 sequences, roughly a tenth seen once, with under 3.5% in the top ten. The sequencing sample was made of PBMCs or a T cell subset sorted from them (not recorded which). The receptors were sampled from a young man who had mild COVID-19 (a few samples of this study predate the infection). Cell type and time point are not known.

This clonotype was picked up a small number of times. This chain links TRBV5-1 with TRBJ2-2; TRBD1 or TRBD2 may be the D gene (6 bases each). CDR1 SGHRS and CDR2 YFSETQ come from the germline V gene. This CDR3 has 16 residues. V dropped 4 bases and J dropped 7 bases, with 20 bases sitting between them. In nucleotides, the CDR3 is TGCGCCAGCAGCCCTGGAGGGGGGTCGCGGATCGGGGAGCTGTTTTTT. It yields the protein CASSPGGGSRIGELFF.

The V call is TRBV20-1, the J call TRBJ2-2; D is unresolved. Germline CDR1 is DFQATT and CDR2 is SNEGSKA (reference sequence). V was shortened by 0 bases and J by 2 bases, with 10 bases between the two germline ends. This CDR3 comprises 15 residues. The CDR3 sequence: CSARDRRKNTGELFF. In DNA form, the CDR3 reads TGCAGTGCTAGAGATAGGCGGAAAAACACCGGGGAGCTGTTTTTT.

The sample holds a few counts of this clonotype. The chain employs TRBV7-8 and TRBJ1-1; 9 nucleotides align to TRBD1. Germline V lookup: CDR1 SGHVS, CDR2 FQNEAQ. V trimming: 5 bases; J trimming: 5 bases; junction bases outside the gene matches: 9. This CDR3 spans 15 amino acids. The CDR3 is CASSGTGGGRTEAFF. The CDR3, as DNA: TGTGCCAGCAGCGGAACAGGGGGCGGTAGAACTGAAGCTTTCTTT.

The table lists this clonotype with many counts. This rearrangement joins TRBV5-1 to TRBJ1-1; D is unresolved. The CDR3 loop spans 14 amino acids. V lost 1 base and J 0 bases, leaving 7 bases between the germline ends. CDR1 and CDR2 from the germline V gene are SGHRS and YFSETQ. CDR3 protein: CASSLRQMNTEAFF. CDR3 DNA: TGCGCCAGCAGCTTGAGACAAATGAACACTGAAGCTTTCTTT.

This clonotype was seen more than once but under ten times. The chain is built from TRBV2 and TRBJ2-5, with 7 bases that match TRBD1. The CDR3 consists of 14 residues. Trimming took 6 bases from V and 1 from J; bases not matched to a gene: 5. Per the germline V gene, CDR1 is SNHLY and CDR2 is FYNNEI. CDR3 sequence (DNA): TGTGCCAGCAGGCCGGGGACAGCCCAAGAGACCCAGTACTTC. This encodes CASRPGTAQETQYF.

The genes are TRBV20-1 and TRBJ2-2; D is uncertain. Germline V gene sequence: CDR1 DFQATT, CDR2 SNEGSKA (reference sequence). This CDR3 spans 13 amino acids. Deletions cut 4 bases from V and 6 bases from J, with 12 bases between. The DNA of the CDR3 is TGCAGTGCTAAAAGGGTGGCCTCCGGGGAGCTGTTTTTT. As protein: CSAKRVASGELFF.

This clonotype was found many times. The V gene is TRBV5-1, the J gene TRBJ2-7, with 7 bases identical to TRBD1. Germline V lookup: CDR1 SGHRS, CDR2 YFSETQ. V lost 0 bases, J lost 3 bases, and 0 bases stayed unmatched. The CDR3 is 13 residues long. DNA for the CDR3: TGCGCCAGCAGCTTGGACAGGGGCTACGAGCAGTACTTC. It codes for CASSLDRGYEQYF.

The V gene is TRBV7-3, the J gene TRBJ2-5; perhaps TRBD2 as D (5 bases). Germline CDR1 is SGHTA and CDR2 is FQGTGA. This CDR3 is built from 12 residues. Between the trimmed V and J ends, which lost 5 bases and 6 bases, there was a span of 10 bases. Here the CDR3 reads CASSHPGKTQYF. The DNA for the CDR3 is TGTGCCAGCAGCCACCCGGGGAAGACCCAGTACTTC.

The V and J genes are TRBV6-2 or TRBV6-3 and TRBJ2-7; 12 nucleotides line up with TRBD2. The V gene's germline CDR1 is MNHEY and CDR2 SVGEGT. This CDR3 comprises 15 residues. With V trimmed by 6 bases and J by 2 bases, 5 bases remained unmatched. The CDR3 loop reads CASRPGLAGTYEQYV. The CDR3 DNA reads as TGTGCCAGCAGGCCAGGACTAGCGGGGACCTACGAGCAGTACGTC.

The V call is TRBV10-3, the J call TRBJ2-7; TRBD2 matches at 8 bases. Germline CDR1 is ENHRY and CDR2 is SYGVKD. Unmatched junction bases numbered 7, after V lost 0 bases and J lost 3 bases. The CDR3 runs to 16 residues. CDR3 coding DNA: TGTGCCATCAGTGAGTCTGAGGGGAGCGGGGGCTACGAGCAGTACTTC. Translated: CAISESEGSGGYEQYF.

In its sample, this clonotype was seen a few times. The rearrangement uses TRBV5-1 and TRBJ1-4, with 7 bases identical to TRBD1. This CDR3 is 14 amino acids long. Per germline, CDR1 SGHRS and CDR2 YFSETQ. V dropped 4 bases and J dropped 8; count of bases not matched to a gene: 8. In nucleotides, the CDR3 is TGCGCCAGCAGCCTGACAGGGAAAGGGGAAAAACTGTTTTTT. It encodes CASSLTGKGEKLFF.

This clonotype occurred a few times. The CDR3 is CASSHVRQRQPQHF. CDR3 sequence (DNA): TGTGCCAGCAGCCATGTCAGACAGAGGCAGCCCCAGCATTTT. The rearrangement links TRBV4-2 to TRBJ1-5, with D possibly TRBD1 on 5 matching bases. CDR1 and CDR2 (germline): LGHNA, YNFKEQ. The CDR3 is made up of 14 amino acids. Trimming shortened V by 3 bases and J by 7 bases, and 13 bases separated the two germline ends.

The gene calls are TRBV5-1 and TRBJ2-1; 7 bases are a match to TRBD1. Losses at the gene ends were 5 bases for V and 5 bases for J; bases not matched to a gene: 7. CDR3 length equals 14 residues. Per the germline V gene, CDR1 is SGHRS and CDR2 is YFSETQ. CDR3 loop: CASRLTGVDNEQFF. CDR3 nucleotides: TGCGCCAGCAGACTTACAGGGGTAGACAATGAGCAGTTCTTC. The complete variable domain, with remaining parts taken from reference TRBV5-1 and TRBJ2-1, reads KAGVTQTPRYLIKTRGQQVTLSCSPISGHRSVSWYQQTPGQGLQFLFEYFSETQRNKGNFPGRFSGRQFSNSRSEMNVSTLELGDSALYLCASRLTGVDNEQFFGPGTRLTVL.

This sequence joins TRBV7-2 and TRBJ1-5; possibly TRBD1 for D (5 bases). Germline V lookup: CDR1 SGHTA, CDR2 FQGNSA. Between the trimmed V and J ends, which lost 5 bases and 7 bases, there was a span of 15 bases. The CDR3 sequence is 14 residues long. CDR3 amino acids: CASSERSGTQPQHF. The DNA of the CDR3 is TGTGCCAGCAGCGAGAGATCAGGGACGCAGCCCCAGCATTTT.

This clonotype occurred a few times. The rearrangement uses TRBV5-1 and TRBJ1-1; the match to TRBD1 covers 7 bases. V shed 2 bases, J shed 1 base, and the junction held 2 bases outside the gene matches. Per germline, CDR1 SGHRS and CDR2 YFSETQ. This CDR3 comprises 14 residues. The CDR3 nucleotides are TGCGCCAGCAGCTTCGGACAGGCGAACACTGAAGCTTTCTTT. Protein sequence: CASSFGQANTEAFF.

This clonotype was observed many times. The CDR3 nucleotides are TGCAGTGCTAGAGATCCGCAGGGTTCGTACACTGAAGCTTTCTTT. Amino acid sequence: CSARDPQGSYTEAFF. The rearrangement joins TRBV20-1 to TRBJ1-1, with D possibly matching TRBD1 (5 bases). Trimming shortened V by 0 bases and J by 3 bases, and 14 bases separated the two germline ends. Germline V gives CDR1 DFQATT, CDR2 SNEGSKA (reference sequence). The CDR3 loop spans 15 amino acids.

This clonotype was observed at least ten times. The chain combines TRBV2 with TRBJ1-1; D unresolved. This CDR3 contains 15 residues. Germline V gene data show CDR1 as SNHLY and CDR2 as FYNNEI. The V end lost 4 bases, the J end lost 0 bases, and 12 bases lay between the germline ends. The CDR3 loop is CASSVAVQMNTEAFF. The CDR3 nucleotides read TGTGCCAGCAGTGTCGCAGTTCAGATGAACACTGAAGCTTTCTTT.

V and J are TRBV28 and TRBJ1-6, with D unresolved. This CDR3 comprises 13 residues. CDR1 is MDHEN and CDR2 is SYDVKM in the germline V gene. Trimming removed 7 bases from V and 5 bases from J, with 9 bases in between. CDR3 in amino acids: CASKESHNSPLHF. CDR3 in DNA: TGTGCCAGCAAGGAGTCACATAATTCACCCCTCCACTTT.

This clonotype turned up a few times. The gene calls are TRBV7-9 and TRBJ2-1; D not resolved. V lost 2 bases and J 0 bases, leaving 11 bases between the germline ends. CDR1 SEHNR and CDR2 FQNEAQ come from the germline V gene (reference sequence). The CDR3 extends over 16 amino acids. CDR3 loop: CASSLTVQSSYNEQFF. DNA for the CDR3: TGTGCCAGCAGCTTAACCGTCCAAAGCTCCTACAATGAGCAGTTCTTC.

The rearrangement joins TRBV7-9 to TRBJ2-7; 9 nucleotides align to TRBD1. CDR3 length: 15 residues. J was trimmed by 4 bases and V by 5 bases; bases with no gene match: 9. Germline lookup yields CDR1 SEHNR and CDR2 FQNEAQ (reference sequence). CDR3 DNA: TGTGCCAGCAGCCCTACGGACAGGGGTTCGTACGAGCAGTACTTC. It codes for CASSPTDRGSYEQYF.

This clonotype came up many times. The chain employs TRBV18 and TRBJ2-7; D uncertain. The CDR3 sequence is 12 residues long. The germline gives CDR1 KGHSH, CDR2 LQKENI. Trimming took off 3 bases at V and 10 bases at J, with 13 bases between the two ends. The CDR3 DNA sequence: TGTGCCAGCTCACCGACGCTGGAGTATCAGTACTTC. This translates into CASSPTLEYQYF. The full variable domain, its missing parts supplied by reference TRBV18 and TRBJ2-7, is NAGVMQNPRHLVRRRGQEARLRCSPMKGHSHVYWYRQLPEEGLKFMVYLQKENIIDESGMPKERFSAEFPKEGPSILRIQQVVRGDSAAYFCASSPTLEYQYFGPGTRLTVT.

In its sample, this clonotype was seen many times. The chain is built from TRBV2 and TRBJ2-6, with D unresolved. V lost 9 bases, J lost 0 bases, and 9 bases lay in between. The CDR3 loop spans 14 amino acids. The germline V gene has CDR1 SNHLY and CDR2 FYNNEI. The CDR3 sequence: CASSYISGANVLTF. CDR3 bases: TGTGCCAGTAGTTACATCTCTGGGGCCAACGTCCTGACTTTC.